These 15 T cell receptor beta chains were all obtained from the same sample, sequenced in a study of cytomegalovirus exposure and HLA in healthy donors. 60 Vbeta and 13 Jbeta primers were used in PCR. Profiling relied on immunoSEQ multiplex PCR, and the TCRdb table lists in-frame clones only, not all of them. This sample's table has some 64,000 clones. The source material was PBMCs. These TCRs come from a woman aged 25 to 39 in good health and CMV-seronegative.

The chain is built from TRBV5-1 and TRBJ1-1; 8 bases fit TRBD1. The CDR3 runs to 15 residues. V shed 3 bases, J shed 2 bases, and the junction held 6 bases outside the gene matches. CDR1 is SGHRS, CDR2 YFSETQ, per germline. The chain's CDR3 is CASSSTGARNTEAFF. The CDR3 nucleotides are TGCGCCAGCAGCTCGACAGGGGCCCGAAACACTGAAGCTTTCTTT.

This chain links TRBV9 with TRBJ2-1, with D perhaps TRBD1 (6 bases). CDR3 length equals 15 residues. V shed 0 bases and J shed 4 bases, with 11 bases lying between them. Germline V gene lookup returns CDR1 SGDLS and CDR2 YYNGEE. The CDR3 sequence: CASSVAAGAYNEQFF. The CDR3 nucleotides read TGTGCCAGCAGCGTAGCGGCAGGGGCGTACAATGAGCAGTTCTTC.

The rearrangement uses TRBV9 and TRBJ1-2, with D tentatively TRBD1 (5 bases). Germline CDR1 and CDR2: SGDLS and YYNGEE. The CDR3 totals 14 residues. The germline V and J ends were trimmed by 4 bases and 7 bases, with 17 bases remaining between them. CDR3 amino acids: CASSSQVGQLGYTF. Here the CDR3 DNA reads TGTGCCAGCAGCTCCCAGGTGGGGCAGCTTGGCTACACCTTC.

This chain joins TRBV7-9 and TRBJ2-7; the D gene is possibly TRBD2 (5 bases). Germline CDR1 is SEHNR and CDR2 is FQNEAQ (reference sequence). V was shortened by 3 bases and J by 1 base, with 10 bases between the two germline ends. CDR3 length: 14 residues. The CDR3 is CASSFEERSYEQYF. CDR3 coding DNA: TGTGCCAGCAGCTTCGAAGAGCGGTCCTACGAGCAGTACTTC.

This chain connects TRBV27 to TRBJ2-2; 11 bases are a match to TRBD2. V was pared by 2 bases and J by 2 bases, with 7 bases of the junction left unmatched. Germline lookup yields CDR1 MNHEY and CDR2 SMNVEV (reference sequence). This CDR3 has 18 residues. CDR3 loop: CASSLLPGLAANTGELFF. CDR3 nucleotides: TGTGCCAGCAGTTTACTCCCGGGACTAGCGGCAAACACCGGGGAGCTGTTTTTT.

The rearrangement joins TRBV4-1 to TRBJ1-2, with D uncertain. The V end lost 1 base, the J end lost 8 bases, and 17 bases lay between the germline ends. Germline CDR1 reads MGHRA; CDR2 reads YSYEKL. There are 15 residues in the CDR3. The DNA of the CDR3 is TGCGCCAGCAGCCAAGTTACGGTGGCGGTCTGGGGCTACACCTTC. Encoded protein: CASSQVTVAVWGYTF.

The V and J genes are TRBV30 and TRBJ2-5, with D possibly being TRBD2 (7 bases). Germline V gene sequence: CDR1 GTSNPN, CDR2 SVGIG (reference sequence). This CDR3 comprises 13 residues. V shed 1 base and J shed 6 bases, with 12 bases lying between them. The CDR3 protein is CAWSEGGAQTQYF. Written as DNA, the CDR3 is TGTGCCTGGAGTGAAGGGGGGGCCCAGACCCAGTACTTC.

J is TRBJ1-4 and V is TRBV28; TRBD1 might be the D (5 bases). CDR1 is MDHEN and CDR2 is SYDVKM in the germline V gene. The V gene lost 2 bases and the J gene lost 6 bases, with 10 bases spanning the gap. The CDR3 length is 14 residues. The CDR3 spells CASSLAGWDEKLFF. CDR3 nucleotides: TGTGCCAGCAGTTTAGCAGGGTGGGATGAAAAACTGTTTTTT.

This chain joins TRBV7-2 and TRBJ1-6; D is undetermined. The CDR3 is made up of 16 amino acids. Trimming took off 1 base at V and 5 bases at J, with 12 bases between the two ends. CDR1 and CDR2 (germline): SGHTA, FQGNSA. The CDR3 bases are TGTGCCAGCAGCTTAGGAGGGAGGAGCAATAATTCACCCCTCCACTTT. Translation: CASSLGGRSNNSPLHF. The whole variable domain, filled in from reference TRBV7-2 and TRBJ1-6, reads GAGVSQSPSNKVTEKGKDVELRCDPISGHTALYWYRQSLGQGLEFLIYFQGNSAPDKSGLPSDRFSAERTGGSVSTLTIQRTQQEDSAVYLCASSLGGRSNNSPLHFGNGTRLTVT.

This chain connects TRBV6-5 to TRBJ1-5, with D maybe TRBD1 (5 bases). V shed 3 bases and J shed 4 bases, with 7 bases lying between them. The CDR3 has 13 amino acids. Per the germline V gene, CDR1 is MNHEY and CDR2 is SVGAGI. CDR3 amino acids: CASSYNRNQPQHF. CDR3 in DNA: TGTGCCAGCAGTTATAACAGGAATCAGCCCCAGCATTTT.

J is TRBJ1-5 and V is TRBV7-9, with 7 bases lining up with TRBD1. The CDR3 has 16 amino acids. The germline V gene has CDR1 SEHNR and CDR2 FQNEAQ (reference sequence). With 6 bases clipped from V and 3 bases from J, the junction kept 11 bases outside the gene matches. The CDR3 DNA reads as TGTGCCAGCAGTTATTCGAGGGGGCAGGTCAATCAGCCCCAGCATTTT. Its translation is CASSYSRGQVNQPQHF.

In nucleotides, the CDR3 is TGTGCCAGCAGCACGCTAGCGGGGGCCTACGAGCAGTACTTC. This encodes CASSTLAGAYEQYF. This chain joins TRBV5-4 and TRBJ2-7; 10 bases fit TRBD2. V lost 4 bases, J lost 2 bases, and 3 bases stayed unmatched. Germline CDR1 is SGHNT and CDR2 is YYREEE (reference sequence). This CDR3 has 14 residues.

The V call is TRBV5-1, the J call TRBJ2-1; 13 nucleotides align to TRBD2. The CDR3 is 15 residues long. V dropped 0 bases and J dropped 10; count of bases not matched to a gene: 4. Germline V gene data show CDR1 as SGHRS and CDR2 as YFSETQ. The CDR3 sequence is CASSLVLAGGDEQFF. The CDR3 nucleotides read TGCGCCAGCAGCTTGGTACTAGCGGGAGGGGACGAGCAGTTCTTC.

The chain's CDR3 is CASSIQGSYEQYF. CDR3 nucleotide sequence: TGCGCCAGCAGCATACAGGGGTCCTACGAGCAGTACTTC. V usage is TRBV5-1 and J usage is TRBJ2-7; 7 bases are a match to TRBD1. Germline values: CDR1 SGHRS, CDR2 YFSETQ. The CDR3 spans 13 residues. The junction had 2 bases not matched to a gene; V was cut back by 4 bases and J by 1 base.

This chain uses TRBV28 with TRBJ1-2, with 12 bases identical to TRBD1. CDR3 length: 13 amino acids. Trimming took 10 bases from V and 4 from J; bases not matched to a gene: 4. Germline V CDR1 and CDR2: MDHEN, SYDVKM. CDR3 sequence reads: CATGDRGPYGYTF. The CDR3 DNA is TGTGCCACCGGGGACAGGGGGCCCTATGGCTACACCTTC.